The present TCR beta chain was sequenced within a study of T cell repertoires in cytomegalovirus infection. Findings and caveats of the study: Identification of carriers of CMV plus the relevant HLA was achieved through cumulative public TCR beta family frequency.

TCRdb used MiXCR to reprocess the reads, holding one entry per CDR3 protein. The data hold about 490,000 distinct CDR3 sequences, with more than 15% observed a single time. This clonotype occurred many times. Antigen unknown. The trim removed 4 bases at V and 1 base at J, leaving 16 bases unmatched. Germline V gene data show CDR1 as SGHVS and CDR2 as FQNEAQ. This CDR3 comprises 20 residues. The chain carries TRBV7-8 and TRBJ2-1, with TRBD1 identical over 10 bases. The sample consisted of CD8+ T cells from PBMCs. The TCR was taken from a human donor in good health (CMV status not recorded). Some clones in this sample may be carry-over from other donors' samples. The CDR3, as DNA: TGTGCCAGCAGCTCAAGGGACAGGGGTCGTATTATACGATCCTACAATGAGCAGTTCTTC. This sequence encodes CASSSRDRGRIIRSYNEQFF. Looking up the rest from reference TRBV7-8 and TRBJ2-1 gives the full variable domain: GAGVSQSPRYKVAKRGQDVALRCDPISGHVSLFWYQQALGQGPEFLTYFQNEAQLDKSGLPSDRFFAERPEGSVSTLKIQRTQQEDSAVYLCASSSRDRGRIIRSYNEQFFGPGTRLTVL.